This TCR beta chain was obtained from a study of regulatory T cells in long-lasting Graves disease. iRepertoire HTBI primers and Arm-PCR of CDR3 regions built TCR beta libraries. TCRdb used MiXCR to reprocess the multiplex PCR reads, holding one entry per CDR3 protein. This table has a few hundred thousand distinct CDR3 sequences, about a quarter appearing once. The time point here: persistent/refractory GD, antithyroid drugs over 5 years with positive TRAb. With RNA extracted from PBMCs as input, the TCR library was made. Sequenced here: peripheral blood mononuclear cells (PBMCs), sampled when the disease was refractory, from a patient treated with antithyroid drugs. The TCR comes from a female donor with Graves disease.

The CDR3 sequence: CASSSGLAETYNEQFF. In DNA, the CDR3 is TGCGCCAGCAGCTCAGGACTAGCGGAGACCTACAATGAGCAGTTCTTC. The chain recombines TRBV5-1 with TRBJ2-1, with 10 nucleotides matching TRBD2. CDR3 size: 16 residues. Germline V gene data show CDR1 as SGHRS and CDR2 as YFSETQ. J lost 2 bases, V lost 3 bases, and 5 bases had no gene match.